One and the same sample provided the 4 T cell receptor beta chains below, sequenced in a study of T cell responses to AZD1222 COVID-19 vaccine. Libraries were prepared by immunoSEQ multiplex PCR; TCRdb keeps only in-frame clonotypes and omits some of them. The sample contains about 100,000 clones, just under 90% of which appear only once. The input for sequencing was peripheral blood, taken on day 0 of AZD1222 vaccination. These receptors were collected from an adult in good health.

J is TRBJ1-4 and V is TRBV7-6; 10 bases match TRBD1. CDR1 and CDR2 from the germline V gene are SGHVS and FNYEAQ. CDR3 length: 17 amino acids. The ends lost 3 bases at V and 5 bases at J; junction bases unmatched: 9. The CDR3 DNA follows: TGTGCCAGCAGCTTCCGCGACAGGGGGCGTCCAAATGAAAAACTGTTTTTT. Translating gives CASSFRDRGRPNEKLFF.

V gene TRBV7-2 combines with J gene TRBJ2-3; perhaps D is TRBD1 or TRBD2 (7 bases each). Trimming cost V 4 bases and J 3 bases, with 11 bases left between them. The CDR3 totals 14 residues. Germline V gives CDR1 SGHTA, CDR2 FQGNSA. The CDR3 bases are TGTGCCAGCAGCTCAGGGGGGGCAACAGATACGCAGTATTTT. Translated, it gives CASSSGGATDTQYF.

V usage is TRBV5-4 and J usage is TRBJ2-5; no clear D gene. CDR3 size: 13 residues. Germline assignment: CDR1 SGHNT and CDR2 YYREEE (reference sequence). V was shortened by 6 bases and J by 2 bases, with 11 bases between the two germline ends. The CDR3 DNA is TGTGCCAGCAACTTTGGGCAGCAAGAGACCCAGTACTTC. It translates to CASNFGQQETQYF.

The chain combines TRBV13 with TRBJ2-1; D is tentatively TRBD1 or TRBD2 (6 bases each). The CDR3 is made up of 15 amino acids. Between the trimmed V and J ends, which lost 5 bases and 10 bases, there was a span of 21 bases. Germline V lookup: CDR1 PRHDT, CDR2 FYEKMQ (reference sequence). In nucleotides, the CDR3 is TGTGCCAGCAGCCCACGAAGGACGGGGGCGCGGGAGCAGTTCTTC. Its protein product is CASSPRRTGAREQFF.